This T cell receptor beta chain stems from a study of CD8+CD57+ T cells in acquired aplastic anemia. As for the study in general: Yields of DNA that came from sorted CD4+ and CD8+ cells averaged about 3.3 ug.

With regard to this clonotype: This is likely a read error, given that the CDR3 carries no conserved phenylalanine or tryptophan at its end. The limits of the CDR3 on the DNA are not certain, so only TCRdb's listed CDR3 is given.

The germline CDR1 and CDR2 sequences are SGHVS and FQNEAQ. Counting both end residues, the CDR3 totals 13 amino acids. Sequenced patients had shown CD8+CD57+ cell expansion by flow cytometry. Each patient carried a diagnosis of severe acquired aplastic anemia. Prior therapy had not been administered to any patient at the time of blood sampling. Profiles of TCR beta VDJ and CDR3 were generated from a genomic DNA template. TCRdb used MiXCR to reprocess the reads, holding one entry per CDR3 protein. The repertoire holds roughly 250,000 distinct CDR3 sequences, with 82% as singletons. This receptor was taken from a human donor with aplastic anemia. The chain combines TRBV7-8 with TRBJ2-3. Input material: sorted CD4+, CD8+, or CD8+CD57+ T cells (not recorded which) from PBMCs. This chain's CDR3 is CASSVAGTPDTQY.